This section outlines one TCR beta chain sequence together with its context. Its antigen is currently unknown. This specimen belongs to a study of cytomegalovirus exposure and HLA in healthy donors. General study points: Sequencing probably produced one cluster of sequence variants that were highly shared.

PCR used 60 Vbeta primers and 13 Jbeta primers. Profiled with immunoSEQ multiplex PCR; TCRdb holds only in-frame clones, not every one. In the table there are 140,000 or so clones, roughly 82% of which are singletons. Trimming took 3 bases from V and 8 from J; bases not matched to a gene: 12. This CDR3 has 14 amino acids. CDR1 SQVTM and CDR2 ANQGSEA come from the germline V gene. What was sequenced was PBMCs. The origin of this receptor is a male donor in good health and CMV-seronegative. The J gene is TRBJ1-2, the V gene TRBV29-1, with 7 nucleotides matching TRBD1. CDR3 protein: CSVEAGGQMRGYTF. The CDR3 DNA sequence: TGCAGCGTTGAGGCCGGGGGACAGATGAGAGGCTACACCTTC.